This T cell receptor beta chain was obtained from a study of PD-1 blockade in classical Hodgkin lymphoma. A single count supports this clone. TCRdb keeps only in-frame clones here, not all; method: immunoSEQ multiplex PCR. Of around 21,000 clones in the sample, roughly nine tenths were seen once. Germline V gene lookup returns CDR1 MDHEN and CDR2 SYDVKM. The CDR3 totals 18 residues. V lost 3 bases and J lost 0, with 20 bases in between. Time point reported: newly diagnosed, previously untreated cHL patient sample. Researchers report purifying CD4+ T cells from thawed PBMCs by magnetic negative selection.

The chain joins TRBV28 to TRBJ1-2; no definite D call. The source material was CD4+ T cells from blood. The clonotype was recovered from a human donor with classical Hodgkin lymphoma. The CDR3 region has the DNA TGTGCCAGCAGTTTTTTTAGGACTTTGGGATCTACTAACTATGGCTACACCTTC. Amino acid sequence: CASSFFRTLGSTNYGYTF.